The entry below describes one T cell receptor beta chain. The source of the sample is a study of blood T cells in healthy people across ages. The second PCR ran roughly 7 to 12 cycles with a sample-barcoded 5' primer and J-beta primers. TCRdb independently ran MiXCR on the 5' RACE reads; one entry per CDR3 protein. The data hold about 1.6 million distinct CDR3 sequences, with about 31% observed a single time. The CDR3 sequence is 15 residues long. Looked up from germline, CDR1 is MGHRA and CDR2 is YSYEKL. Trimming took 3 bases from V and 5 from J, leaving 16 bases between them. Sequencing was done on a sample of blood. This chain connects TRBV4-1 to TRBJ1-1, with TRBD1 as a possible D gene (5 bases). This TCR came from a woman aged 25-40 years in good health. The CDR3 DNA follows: TGCGCCAGCAGCCACCCGTTTCAGGGCCGGACTGAAGCTTTCTTT. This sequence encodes CASSHPFQGRTEAFF.